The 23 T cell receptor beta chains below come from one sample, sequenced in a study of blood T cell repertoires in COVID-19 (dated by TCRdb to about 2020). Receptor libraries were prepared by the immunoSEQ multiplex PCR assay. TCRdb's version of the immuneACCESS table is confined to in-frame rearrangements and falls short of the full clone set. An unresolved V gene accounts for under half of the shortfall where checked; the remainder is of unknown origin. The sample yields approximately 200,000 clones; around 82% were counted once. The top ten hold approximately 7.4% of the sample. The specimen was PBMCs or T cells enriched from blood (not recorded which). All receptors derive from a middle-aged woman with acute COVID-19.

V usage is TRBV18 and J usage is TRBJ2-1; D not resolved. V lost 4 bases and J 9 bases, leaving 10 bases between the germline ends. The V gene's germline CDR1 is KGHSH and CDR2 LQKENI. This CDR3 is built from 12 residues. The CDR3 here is CASSRGPGEQFF. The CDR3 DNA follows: TGTGCCAGCTCACGAGGTCCCGGTGAGCAGTTCTTC.

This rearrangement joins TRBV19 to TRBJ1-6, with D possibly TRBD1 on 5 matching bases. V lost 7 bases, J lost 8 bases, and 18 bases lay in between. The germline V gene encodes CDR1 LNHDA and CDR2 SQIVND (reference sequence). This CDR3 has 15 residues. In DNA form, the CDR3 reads TGTGCCAGTAAACTCACACCAGGGTTTGATTCACCCCTCCACTTT. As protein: CASKLTPGFDSPLHF. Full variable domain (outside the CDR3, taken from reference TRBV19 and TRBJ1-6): DGGITQSPKYLFRKEGQNVTLSCEQNLNHDAMYWYRQDPGQGLRLIYYSQIVNDFQKGDIAEGYSVSREKKESFPLTVTSAQKNPTAFYLCASKLTPGFDSPLHFGNGTRLTVT.

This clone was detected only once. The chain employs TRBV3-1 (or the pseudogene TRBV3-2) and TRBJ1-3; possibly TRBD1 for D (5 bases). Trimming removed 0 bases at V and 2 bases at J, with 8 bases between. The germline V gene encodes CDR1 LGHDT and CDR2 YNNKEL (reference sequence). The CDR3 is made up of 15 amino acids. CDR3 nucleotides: TGTGCCAGCAGCCAAGACAGGGTCCCTGGAAACACCATATATTTT. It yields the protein CASSQDRVPGNTIYF.

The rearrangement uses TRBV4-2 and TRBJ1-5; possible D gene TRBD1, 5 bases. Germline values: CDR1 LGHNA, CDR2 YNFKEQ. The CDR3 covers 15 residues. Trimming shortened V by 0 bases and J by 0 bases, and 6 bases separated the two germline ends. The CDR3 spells CASSQDRASNQPQHF. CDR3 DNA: TGTGCCAGCAGCCAAGACAGGGCTAGCAATCAGCCCCAGCATTTT.

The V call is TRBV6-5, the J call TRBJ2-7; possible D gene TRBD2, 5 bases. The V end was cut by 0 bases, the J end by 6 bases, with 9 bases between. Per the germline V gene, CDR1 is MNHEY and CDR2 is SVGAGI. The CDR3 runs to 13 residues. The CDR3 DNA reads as TGTGCCAGCAGTTACTCGGAGAGCGGCGAGCAGTACTTC. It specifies CASSYSESGEQYF.

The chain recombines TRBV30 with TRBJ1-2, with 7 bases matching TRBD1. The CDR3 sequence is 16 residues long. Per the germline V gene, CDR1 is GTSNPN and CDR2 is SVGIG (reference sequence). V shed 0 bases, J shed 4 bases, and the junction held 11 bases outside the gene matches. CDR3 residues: CAWSVRAQGTAYGYTF. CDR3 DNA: TGTGCCTGGAGTGTAAGGGCCCAAGGGACAGCCTATGGCTACACCTTC. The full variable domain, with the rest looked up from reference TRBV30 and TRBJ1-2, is SQTIHQWPATLVQPVGSPLSLECTVEGTSNPNLYWYRQAAGRGLQLLFYSVGIGQISSEVPQNLSASRPQDRQFILSSKKLLLSDSGFYLCAWSVRAQGTAYGYTFGSGTRLTVV.

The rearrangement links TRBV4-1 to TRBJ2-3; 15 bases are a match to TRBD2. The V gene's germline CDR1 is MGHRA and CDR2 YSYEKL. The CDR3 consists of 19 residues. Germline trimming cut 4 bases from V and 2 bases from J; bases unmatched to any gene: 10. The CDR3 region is CASSREEGTSGGPTDTQYF. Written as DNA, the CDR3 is TGCGCCAGCAGCCGAGAAGAAGGGACTAGCGGGGGGCCCACAGATACGCAGTATTTT.

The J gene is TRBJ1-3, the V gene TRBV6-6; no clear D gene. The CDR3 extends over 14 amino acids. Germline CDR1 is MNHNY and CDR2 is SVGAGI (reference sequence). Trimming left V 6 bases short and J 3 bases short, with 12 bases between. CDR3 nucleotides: TGTGCCAGCAGCCAGTCTGGGAGTGGAAACACCATATATTTT. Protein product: CASSQSGSGNTIYF.

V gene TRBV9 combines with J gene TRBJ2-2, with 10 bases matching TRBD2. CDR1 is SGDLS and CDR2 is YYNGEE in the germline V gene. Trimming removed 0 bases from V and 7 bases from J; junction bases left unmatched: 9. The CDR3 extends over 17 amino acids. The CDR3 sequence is CASSVASSGGAGGELFF. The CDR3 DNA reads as TGTGCCAGCAGCGTAGCGTCGAGCGGGGGGGCAGGCGGGGAGCTGTTTTTT.

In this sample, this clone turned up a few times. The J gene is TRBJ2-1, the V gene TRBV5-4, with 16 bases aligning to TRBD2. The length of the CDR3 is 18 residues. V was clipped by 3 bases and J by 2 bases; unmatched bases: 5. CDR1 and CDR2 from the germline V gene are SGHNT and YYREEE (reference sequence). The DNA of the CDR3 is TGTGCCAGCAGCTCACTAGGGACTAGCGGGAGGGCCTACAATGAGCAGTTCTTC. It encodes CASSSLGTSGRAYNEQFF.

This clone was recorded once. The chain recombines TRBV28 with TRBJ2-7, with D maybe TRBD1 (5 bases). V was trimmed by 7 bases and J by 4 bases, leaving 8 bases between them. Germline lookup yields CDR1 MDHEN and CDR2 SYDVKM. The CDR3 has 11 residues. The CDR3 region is CASTGLYEQYF. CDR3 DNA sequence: TGTGCCAGCACAGGGTTGTACGAGCAGTACTTC.

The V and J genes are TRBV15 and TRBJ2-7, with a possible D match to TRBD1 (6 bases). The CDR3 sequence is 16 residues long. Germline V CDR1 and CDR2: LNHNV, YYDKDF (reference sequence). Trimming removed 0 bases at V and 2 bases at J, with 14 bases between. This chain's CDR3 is CATSRDLRGMTYEQYF. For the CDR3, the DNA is TGTGCCACCAGCAGAGATCTCAGGGGCATGACCTACGAGCAGTACTTC.

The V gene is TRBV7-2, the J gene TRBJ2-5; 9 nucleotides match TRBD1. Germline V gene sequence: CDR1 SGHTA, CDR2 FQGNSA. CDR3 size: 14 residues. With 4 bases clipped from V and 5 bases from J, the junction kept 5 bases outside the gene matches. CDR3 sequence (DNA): TGTGCCAGCAGCTCGGACAGGGGACCCGAGACCCAGTACTTC. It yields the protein CASSSDRGPETQYF.

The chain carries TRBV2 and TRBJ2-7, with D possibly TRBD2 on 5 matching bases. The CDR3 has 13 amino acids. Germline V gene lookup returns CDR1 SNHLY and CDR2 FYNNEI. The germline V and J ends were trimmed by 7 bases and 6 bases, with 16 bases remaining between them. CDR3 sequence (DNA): TGTGCCAGCACCCCAGAGGGTGTTGGCGAGCAGTACTTC. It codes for CASTPEGVGEQYF.

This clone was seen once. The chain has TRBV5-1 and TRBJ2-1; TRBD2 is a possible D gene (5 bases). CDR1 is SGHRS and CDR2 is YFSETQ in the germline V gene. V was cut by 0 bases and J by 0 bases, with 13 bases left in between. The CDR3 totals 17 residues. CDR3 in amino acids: CASSLVSAGSSYNEQFF. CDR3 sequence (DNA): TGCGCCAGCAGCTTGGTAAGCGCTGGGAGCTCCTACAATGAGCAGTTCTTC.

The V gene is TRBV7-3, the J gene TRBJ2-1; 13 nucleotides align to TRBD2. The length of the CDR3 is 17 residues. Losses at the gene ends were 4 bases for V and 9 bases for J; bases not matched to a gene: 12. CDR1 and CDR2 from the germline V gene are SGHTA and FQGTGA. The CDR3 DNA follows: TGTGCCAGCAGCTCCGGACTAGCGGGGGACTCAGGAGGTGAGCAGTTCTTC. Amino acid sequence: CASSSGLAGDSGGEQFF. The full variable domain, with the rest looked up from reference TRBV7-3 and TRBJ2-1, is GAGVSQTPSNKVTEKGKYVELRCDPISGHTALYWYRQSLGQGPEFLIYFQGTGAADDSGLPNDRFFAVRPEGSVSTLKIQRTERGDSAVYLCASSSGLAGDSGGEQFFGPGTRLTVL.

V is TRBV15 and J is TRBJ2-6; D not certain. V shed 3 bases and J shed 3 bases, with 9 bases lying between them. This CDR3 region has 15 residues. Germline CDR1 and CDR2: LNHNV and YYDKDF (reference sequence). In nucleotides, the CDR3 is TGTGCCACCAGCAGGCCAGGCTATGGGGCCAACGTCCTGACTTTC. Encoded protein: CATSRPGYGANVLTF.

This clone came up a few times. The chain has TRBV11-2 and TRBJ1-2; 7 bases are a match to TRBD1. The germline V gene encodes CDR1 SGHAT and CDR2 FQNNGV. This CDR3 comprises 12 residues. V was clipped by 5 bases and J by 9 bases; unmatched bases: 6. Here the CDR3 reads CASSEVGGSYTF. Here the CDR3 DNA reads TGTGCCAGCAGCGAAGTAGGGGGCAGCTACACCTTC.

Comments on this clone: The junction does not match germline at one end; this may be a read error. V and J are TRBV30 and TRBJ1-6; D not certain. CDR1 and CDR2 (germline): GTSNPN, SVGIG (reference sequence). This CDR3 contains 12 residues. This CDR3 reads CAWSSFNSPLHF. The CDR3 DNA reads TGTGCCTGGAGTTCCTTTAATTCACCCCTCCACTTT.

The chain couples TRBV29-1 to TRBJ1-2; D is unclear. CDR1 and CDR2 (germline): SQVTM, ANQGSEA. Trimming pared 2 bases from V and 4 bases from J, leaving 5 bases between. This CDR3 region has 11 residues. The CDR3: CSVERGYGYTF. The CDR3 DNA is TGCAGCGTTGAACGGGGCTATGGCTACACCTTC.

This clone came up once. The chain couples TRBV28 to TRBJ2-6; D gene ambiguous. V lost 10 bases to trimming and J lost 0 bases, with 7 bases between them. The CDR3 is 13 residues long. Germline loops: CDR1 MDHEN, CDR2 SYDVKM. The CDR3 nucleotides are TGTGCCACCAGGAGCTCTGGGGCCAACGTCCTGACTTTC. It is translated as CATRSSGANVLTF.

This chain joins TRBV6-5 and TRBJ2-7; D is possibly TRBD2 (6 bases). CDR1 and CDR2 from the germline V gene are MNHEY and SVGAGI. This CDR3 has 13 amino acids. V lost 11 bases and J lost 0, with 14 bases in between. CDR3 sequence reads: CAGGTASSYEQYF. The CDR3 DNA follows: TGTGCCGGGGGGACTGCAAGCTCCTACGAGCAGTACTTC.

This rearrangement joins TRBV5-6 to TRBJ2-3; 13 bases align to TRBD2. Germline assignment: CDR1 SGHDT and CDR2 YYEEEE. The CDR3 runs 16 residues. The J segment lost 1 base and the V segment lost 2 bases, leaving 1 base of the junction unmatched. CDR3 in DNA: TGTGCCAGCAGCTTAGGACTAGCGGGGGGCACAGATACGCAGTATTTT. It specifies CASSLGLAGGTDTQYF.